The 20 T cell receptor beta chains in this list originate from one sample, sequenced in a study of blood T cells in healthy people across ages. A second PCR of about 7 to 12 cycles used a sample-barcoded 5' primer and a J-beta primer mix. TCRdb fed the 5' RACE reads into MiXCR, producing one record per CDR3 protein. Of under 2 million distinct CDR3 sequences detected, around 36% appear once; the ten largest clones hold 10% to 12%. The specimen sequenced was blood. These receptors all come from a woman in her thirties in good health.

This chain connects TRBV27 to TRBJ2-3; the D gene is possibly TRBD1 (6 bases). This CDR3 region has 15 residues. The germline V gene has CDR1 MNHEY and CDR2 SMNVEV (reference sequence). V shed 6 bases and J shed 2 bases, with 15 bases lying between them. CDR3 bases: TGTGCCAGCAGCCCTGATAGGGGGTTCACAGATACGCAGTATTTT. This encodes CASSPDRGFTDTQYF.

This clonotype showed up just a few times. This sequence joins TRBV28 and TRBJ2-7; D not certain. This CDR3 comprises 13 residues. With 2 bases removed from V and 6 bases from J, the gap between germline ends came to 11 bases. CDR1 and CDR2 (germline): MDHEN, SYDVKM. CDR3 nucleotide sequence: TGTGCCAGCAGTTTAACGAGAGTCCCCGAGCAGTACTTC. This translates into CASSLTRVPEQYF.

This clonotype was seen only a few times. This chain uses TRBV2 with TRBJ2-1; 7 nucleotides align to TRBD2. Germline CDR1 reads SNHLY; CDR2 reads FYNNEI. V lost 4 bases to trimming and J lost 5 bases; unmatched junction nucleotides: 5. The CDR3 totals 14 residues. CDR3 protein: CASSVREYNNEQFF. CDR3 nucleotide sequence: TGTGCCAGCAGTGTGCGGGAGTATAACAATGAGCAGTTCTTC.

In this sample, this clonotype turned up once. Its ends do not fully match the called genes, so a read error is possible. CDR3 in amino acids: CASSGQGTNYDYTF. CDR3 nucleotides: TGCGCCAGCAGCGGACAGGGGACAAACTATGACTACACCTTC. This chain connects TRBV4-1 to TRBJ1-2; TRBD1 aligns across 9 bases. The CDR3 length is 14 residues. CDR1 MGHRA and CDR2 YSYEKL come from the germline V gene.

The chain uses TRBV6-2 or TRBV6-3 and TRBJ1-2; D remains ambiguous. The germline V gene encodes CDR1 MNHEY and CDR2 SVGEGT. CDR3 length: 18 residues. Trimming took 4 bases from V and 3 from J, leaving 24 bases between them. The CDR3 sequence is CASSLRPFGGGYDYGYTF. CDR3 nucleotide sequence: TGTGCCAGCAGTTTGCGACCTTTCGGTGGAGGATATGACTATGGCTACACCTTC.

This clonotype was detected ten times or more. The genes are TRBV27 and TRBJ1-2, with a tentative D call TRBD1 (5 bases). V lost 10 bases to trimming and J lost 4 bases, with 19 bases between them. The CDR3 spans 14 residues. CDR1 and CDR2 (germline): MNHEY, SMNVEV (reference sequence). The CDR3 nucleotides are TGTGCCACATCCTTGCAGGGAGTAGGCTATGGCTACACCTTC. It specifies CATSLQGVGYGYTF.

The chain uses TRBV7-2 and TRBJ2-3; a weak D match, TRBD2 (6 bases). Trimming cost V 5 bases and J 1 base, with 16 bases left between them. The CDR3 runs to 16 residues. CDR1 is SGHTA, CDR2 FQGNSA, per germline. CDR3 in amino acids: CASSARLDAGTDTQYF. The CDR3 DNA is TGTGCCAGCAGCGCGAGACTAGATGCTGGCACAGATACGCAGTATTTT.

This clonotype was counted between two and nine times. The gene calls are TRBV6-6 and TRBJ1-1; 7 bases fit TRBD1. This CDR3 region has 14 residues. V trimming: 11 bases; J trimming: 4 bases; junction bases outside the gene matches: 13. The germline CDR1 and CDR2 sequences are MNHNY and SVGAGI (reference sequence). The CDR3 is CASEGAAGSTEAFF. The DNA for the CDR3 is TGTGCCTCCGAGGGGGCGGCTGGGAGCACTGAAGCTTTCTTT.

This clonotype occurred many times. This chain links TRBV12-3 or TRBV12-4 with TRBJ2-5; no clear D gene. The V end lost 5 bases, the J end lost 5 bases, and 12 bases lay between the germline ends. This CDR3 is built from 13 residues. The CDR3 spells CASSRGNGETQYF. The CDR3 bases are TGTGCCAGCAGTAGAGGTAACGGGGAGACCCAGTACTTC.

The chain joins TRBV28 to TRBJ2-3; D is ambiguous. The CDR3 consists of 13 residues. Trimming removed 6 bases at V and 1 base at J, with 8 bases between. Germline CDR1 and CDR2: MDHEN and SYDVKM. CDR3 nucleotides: TGTGCCAGCAGAGAGAGTCGCACAGATACGCAGTATTTT. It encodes CASRESRTDTQYF.

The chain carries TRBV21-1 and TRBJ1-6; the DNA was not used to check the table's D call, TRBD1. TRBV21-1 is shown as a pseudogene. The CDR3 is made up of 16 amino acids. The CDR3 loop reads CASSSGTGGCNSPLHF. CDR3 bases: TGTGCCAGCAGCTCAGGGACAGGGGGGTGTAATTCACCCCTCCACTTT.

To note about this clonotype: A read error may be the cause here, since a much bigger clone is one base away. CDR3 DNA: TGCGCCTGCAGCTTGGATAGCCTAGGTTACAATGAGCAGTTCTTC. Amino acid sequence: CACSLDSLGYNEQFF. The rearrangement uses TRBV5-1 and TRBJ2-1, with D hard to call. This CDR3 region has 15 residues. Germline V gene sequence: CDR1 SGHRS, CDR2 YFSETQ. Looking up the rest from reference TRBV5-1 and TRBJ2-1 gives the full variable domain: KAGVTQTPRYLIKTRGQQVTLSCSPISGHRSVSWYQQTPGQGLQFLFEYFSETQRNKGNFPGRFSGRQFSNSRSEMNVSTLELGDSALYLCACSLDSLGYNEQFFGPGTRLTVL.

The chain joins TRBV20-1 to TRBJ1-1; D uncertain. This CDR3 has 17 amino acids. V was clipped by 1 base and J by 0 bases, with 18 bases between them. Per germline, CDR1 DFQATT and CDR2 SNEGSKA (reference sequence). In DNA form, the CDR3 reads TGCAGTGCTAGAGGAGGCTTTTCATCTAGCCTGAACACTGAAGCTTTCTTT. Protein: CSARGGFSSSLNTEAFF.

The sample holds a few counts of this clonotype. Written as DNA, the CDR3 is TGTGCCAGCTTCCGGGACAGGGGGCATGAAAAACTGTTTTTT. This encodes CASFRDRGHEKLFF. The chain links TRBV2 to TRBJ1-4; 12 bases are a match to TRBD1. This CDR3 has 14 residues. With V trimmed by 8 bases and J by 6 bases, 4 bases remained unmatched. From germline, CDR1 is SNHLY and CDR2 FYNNEI.

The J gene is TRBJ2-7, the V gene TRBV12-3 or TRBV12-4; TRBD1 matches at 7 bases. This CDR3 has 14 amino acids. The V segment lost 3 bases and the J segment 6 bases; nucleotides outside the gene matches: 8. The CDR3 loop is CASSLDRPTSEQYF. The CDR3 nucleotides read TGTGCCAGCAGTTTGGACAGGCCCACGTCCGAGCAGTACTTC.

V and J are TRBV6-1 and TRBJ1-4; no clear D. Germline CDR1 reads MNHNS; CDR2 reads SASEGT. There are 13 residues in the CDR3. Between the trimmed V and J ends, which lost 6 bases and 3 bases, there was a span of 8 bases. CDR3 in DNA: TGTGCCAGCAGCCTTGATCCTAATGAAAAACTGTTTTTT. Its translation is CASSLDPNEKLFF.

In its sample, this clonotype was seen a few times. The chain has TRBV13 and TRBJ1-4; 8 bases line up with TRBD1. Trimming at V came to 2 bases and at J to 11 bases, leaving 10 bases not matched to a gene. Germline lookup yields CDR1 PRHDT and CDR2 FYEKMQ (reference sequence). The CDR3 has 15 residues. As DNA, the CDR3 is TGTGCCAGCAGCTTAAGGGTCGGGACAGGCGAGAAACTGTTTTTT. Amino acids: CASSLRVGTGEKLFF.

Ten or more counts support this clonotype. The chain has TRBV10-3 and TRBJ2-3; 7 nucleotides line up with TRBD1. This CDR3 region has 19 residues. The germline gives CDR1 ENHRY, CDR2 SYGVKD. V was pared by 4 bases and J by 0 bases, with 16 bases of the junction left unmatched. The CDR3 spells CAISGPLGTGDTSTDTQYF. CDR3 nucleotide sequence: TGTGCCATCAGTGGCCCACTCGGTACAGGGGACACTAGCACAGATACGCAGTATTTT.

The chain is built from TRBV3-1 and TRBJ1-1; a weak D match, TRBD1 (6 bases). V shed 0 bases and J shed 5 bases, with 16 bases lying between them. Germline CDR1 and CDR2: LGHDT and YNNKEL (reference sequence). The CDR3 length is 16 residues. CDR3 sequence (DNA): TGTGCCAGCAGCCAAGATCATACAGGGAAGGGTACTGAAGCTTTCTTT. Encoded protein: CASSQDHTGKGTEAFF.

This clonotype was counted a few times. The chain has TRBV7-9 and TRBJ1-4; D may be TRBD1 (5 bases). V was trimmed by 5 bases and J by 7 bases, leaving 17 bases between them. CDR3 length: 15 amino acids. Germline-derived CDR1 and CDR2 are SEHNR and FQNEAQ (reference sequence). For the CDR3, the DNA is TGTGCCAGCAGCAACAGCAGGCGCAGGGCTGAAAAACTGTTTTTT. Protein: CASSNSRRRAEKLFF. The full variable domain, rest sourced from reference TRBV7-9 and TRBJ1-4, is DTGVSQNPRHKITKRGQNVTFRCDPISEHNRLYWYRQTLGQGPEFLTYFQNEAQLEKSRLLSDRFSAERPKGSFSTLEIQRTEQGDSAMYLCASSNSRRRAEKLFFGSGTQLSVL.